This T cell receptor (beta chain) was sequenced in a study of response to subunit inactivated influenza vaccine. General observations from the study: Researchers suggested that each seasonal influenza vaccination recruits few new T cells.

This clonotype was detected many times. Its specificity is not known. The V and J ends lost 10 bases and 1 base respectively, with 13 bases between them. Germline V gene data show CDR1 as MNHNS and CDR2 as SASEGT. The CDR3 consists of 13 residues. One entry per CDR3 protein results from TCRdb running MiXCR on the RT-PCR reads. The profile covers under 800,000 distinct CDR3 sequences, with approximately 15% appearing a single time and approximately 6.5% taken by the ten largest. The rearrangement uses TRBV6-1 and TRBJ1-1, with D perhaps matching TRBD1 (6 bases). This TCR was sampled from a man in his fifties or sixties who received an inactivated influenza vaccine. Sequenced material: PBMCs from blood, taken 14 days before vaccination. In DNA, the CDR3 is TGTGCCACCCAGGGGTCGCAGAACACTGAAGCTTTCTTT. Translation: CATQGSQNTEAFF.